This T cell receptor beta chain was found in a study of cytomegalovirus exposure and HLA in healthy donors. The PCR contained 60 Vbeta and 13 Jbeta primers. Repertoires were generated with immunoSEQ multiplex PCR, while TCRdb's copy carries only in-frame clones and drops some. Of under 200,000 clones listed, about 13% were seen once; the top ten hold more than 7%. This CDR3 is built from 17 residues. Trimming at V came to 5 bases and at J to 0 bases, leaving 6 bases not matched to a gene. From germline, CDR1 is LNHDA and CDR2 SQIVND (reference sequence). The table lists this clone with a few counts. The sequencing input was PBMCs. The source of this sequence is a man in his forties or fifties in good health and CMV-seropositive. The V and J genes are TRBV19 and TRBJ2-6, with TRBD1 matching 8 bases. CDR3 sequence: CASSGGTGLSGANVLTF. Written as DNA, the CDR3 is TGTGCCAGTAGTGGGGGGACAGGACTCTCTGGGGCCAACGTCCTGACTTTC. The full variable domain, in which reference TRBV19 and TRBJ2-6 provide the parts outside the CDR3, is DGGITQSPKYLFRKEGQNVTLSCEQNLNHDAMYWYRQDPGQGLRLIYYSQIVNDFQKGDIAEGYSVSREKKESFPLTVTSAQKNPTAFYLCASSGGTGLSGANVLTFGAGSRLTVL.